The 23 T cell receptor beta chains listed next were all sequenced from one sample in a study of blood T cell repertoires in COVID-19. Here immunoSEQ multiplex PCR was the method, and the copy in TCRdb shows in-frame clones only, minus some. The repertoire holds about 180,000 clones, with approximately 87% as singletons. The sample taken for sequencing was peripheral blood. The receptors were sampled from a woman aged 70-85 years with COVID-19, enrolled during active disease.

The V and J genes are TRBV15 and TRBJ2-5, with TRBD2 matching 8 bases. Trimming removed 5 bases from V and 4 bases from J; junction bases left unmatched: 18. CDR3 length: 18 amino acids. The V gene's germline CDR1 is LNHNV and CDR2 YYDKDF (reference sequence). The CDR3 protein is CATSGRWGASGFRETQYF. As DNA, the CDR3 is TGTGCCACCAGCGGCAGATGGGGGGCTAGCGGGTTTCGAGAGACCCAGTACTTC.

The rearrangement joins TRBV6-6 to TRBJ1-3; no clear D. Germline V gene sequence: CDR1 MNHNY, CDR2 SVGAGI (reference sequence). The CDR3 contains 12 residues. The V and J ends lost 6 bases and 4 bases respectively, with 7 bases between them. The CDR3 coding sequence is TGTGCCAGCAGCCGCGAAGGAAACACCATATATTTT. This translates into CASSREGNTIYF.

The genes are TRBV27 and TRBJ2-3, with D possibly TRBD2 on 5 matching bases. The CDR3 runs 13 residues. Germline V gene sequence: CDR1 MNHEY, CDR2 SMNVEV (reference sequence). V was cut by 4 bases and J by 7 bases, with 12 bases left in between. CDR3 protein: CASSSGVANTQYF. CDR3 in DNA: TGTGCCAGCAGTTCCGGGGTGGCGAATACGCAGTATTTT.

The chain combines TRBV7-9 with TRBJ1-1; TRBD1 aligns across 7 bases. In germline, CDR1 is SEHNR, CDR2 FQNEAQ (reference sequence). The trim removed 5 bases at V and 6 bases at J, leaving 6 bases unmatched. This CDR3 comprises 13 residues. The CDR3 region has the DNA TGTGCCAGCAGCCCGACAGGGCTCCCTGAAGCTTTCTTT. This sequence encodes CASSPTGLPEAFF. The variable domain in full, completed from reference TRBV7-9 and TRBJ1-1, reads DTGVSQNPRHKITKRGQNVTFRCDPISEHNRLYWYRQTLGQGPEFLTYFQNEAQLEKSRLLSDRFSAERPKGSFSTLEIQRTEQGDSAMYLCASSPTGLPEAFFGQGTRLTVV.

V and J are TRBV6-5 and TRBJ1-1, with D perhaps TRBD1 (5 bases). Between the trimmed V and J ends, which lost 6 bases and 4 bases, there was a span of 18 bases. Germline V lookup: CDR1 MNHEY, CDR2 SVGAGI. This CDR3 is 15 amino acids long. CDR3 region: CASSRSGGFITEAFF. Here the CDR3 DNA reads TGTGCCAGCAGCCGGAGTGGGGGGTTTATCACTGAAGCTTTCTTT.

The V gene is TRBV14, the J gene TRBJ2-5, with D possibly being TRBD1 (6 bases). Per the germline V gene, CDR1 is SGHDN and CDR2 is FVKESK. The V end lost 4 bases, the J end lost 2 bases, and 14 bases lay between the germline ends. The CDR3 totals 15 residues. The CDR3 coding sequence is TGTGCCAGCAGCCGGACAGTCCCGGGACAAGAGACCCAGTACTTC. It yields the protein CASSRTVPGQETQYF.

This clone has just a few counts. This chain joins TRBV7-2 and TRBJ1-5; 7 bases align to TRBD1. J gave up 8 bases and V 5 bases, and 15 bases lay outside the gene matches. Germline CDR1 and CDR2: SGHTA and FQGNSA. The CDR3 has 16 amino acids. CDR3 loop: CASSPSGTERGEPQHF. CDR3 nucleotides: TGTGCCAGCAGCCCTAGTGGGACAGAGCGGGGGGAGCCCCAGCATTTT.

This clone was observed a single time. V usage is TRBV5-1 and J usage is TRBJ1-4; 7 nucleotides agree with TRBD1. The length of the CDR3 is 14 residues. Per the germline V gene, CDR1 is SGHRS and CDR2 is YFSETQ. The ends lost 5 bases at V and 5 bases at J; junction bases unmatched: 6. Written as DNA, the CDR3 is TGCGCCAGCAGACCGGGACAGCAAAATGAAAAACTGTTTTTT. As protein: CASRPGQQNEKLFF.

In nucleotides, the CDR3 is TGTGCCAGCAGCCAAGATATTAGGGGTGAGAATTCACCCCTCCACTTT. It encodes CASSQDIRGENSPLHF. This chain joins TRBV3-1 (or the pseudogene TRBV3-2) and TRBJ1-6; possibly TRBD1 for D (5 bases). V dropped 0 bases and J dropped 7 bases, with 13 bases sitting between them. The germline gives CDR1 LGHDT, CDR2 YNNKEL (reference sequence). There are 16 residues in the CDR3.

The CDR3 region has the DNA TGTGCCAGCAGCAAAGAGGCGTATGGCACTGAAGCTTTCTTT. It yields the protein CASSKEAYGTEAFF. This sequence joins TRBV7-3 and TRBJ1-1; D unresolved. The CDR3 has 14 residues. Germline CDR1 SGHTA, CDR2 FQGTGA. V lost 5 bases, J lost 4 bases, and 14 bases lay in between.

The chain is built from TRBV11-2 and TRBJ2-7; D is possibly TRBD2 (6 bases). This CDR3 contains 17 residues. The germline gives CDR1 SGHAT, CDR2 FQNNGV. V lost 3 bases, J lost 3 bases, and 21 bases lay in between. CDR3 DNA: TGTGCCAGCAGCTTCCGAGGCTTAGGCGGGACGCGCTACGAGCAGTACTTC. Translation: CASSFRGLGGTRYEQYF. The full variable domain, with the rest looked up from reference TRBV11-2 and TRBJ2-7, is EAGVAQSPRYKIIEKRQSVAFWCNPISGHATLYWYQQILGQGPKLLIQFQNNGVVDDSQLPKDRFSAERLKGVDSTLKIQPAKLEDSAVYLCASSFRGLGGTRYEQYFGPGTRLTVT.

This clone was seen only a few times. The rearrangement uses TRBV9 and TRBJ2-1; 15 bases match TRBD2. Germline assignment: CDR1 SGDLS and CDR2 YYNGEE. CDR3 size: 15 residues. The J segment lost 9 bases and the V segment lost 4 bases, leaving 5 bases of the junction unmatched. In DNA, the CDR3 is TGTGCCAGCAGCCCGCGGGGACTAGCGGGGGGTGAGCAGTTCTTC. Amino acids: CASSPRGLAGGEQFF. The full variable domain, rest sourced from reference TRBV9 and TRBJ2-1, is DSGVTQTPKHLITATGQRVTLRCSPRSGDLSVYWYQQSLDQGLQFLIQYYNGEERAKGNILERFSAQQFPDLHSELNLSSLELGDSALYFCASSPRGLAGGEQFFGPGTRLTVL.

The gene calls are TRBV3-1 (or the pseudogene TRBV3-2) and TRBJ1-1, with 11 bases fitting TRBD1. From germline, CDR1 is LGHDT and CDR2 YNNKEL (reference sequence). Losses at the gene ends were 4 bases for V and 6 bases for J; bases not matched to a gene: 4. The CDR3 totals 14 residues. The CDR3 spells CASSLGTGGPEAFF. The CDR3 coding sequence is TGTGCCAGCAGCCTCGGGACAGGGGGACCTGAAGCTTTCTTT.

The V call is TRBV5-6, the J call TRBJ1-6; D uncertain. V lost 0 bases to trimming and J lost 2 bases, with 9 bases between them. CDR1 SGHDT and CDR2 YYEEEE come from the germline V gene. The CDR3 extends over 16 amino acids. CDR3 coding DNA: TGTGCCAGCAGCTTGGGTGCGGGAGCCTATAATTCACCCCTCCACTTT. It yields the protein CASSLGAGAYNSPLHF.

The DNA of the CDR3 is TGTGCCACCAGCAGAGTGCGGACAGGGGGCTCCTACGAGCAGTACTTC. As protein: CATSRVRTGGSYEQYF. The gene calls are TRBV15 and TRBJ2-7; 10 bases are shared with TRBD1. The CDR3 length is 16 residues. The V gene's germline CDR1 is LNHNV and CDR2 YYDKDF (reference sequence). V shed 1 base, J shed 0 bases, and the junction held 3 bases outside the gene matches. Supplemented by reference TRBV15 and TRBJ2-7, the full variable domain reads DAMVIQNPRYQVTQFGKPVTLSCSQTLNHNVMYWYQQKSSQAPKLLFHYYDKDFNNEADTPDNFQSRRPNTSFCFLDIRSPGLGDTAMYLCATSRVRTGGSYEQYFGPGTRLTVT.

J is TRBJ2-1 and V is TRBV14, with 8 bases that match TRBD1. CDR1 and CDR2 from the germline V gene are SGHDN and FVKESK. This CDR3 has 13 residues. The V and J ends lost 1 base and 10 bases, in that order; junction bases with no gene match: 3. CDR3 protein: CASSQVRTGEQFF. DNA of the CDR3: TGTGCCAGCAGCCAAGTACGGACAGGGGAGCAGTTCTTC.

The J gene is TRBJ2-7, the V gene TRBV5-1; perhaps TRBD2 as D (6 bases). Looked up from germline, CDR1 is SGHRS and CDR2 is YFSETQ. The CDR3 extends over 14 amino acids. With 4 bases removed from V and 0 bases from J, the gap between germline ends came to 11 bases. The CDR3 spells CASSVDGGSYEQYF. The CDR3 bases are TGCGCCAGCAGCGTGGACGGGGGCTCCTACGAGCAGTACTTC.

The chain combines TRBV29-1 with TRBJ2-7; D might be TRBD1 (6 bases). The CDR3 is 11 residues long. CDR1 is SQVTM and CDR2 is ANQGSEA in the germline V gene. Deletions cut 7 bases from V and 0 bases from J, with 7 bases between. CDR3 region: CSAGVSYEQYF. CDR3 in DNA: TGCAGCGCAGGGGTCTCCTACGAGCAGTACTTC.

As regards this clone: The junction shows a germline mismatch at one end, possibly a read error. The CDR3 protein is CASSQFRGGNAGELFF. Here the CDR3 DNA reads TGTGCCAGCAGCCAATTCCGGGGGGGGAACGCCGGGGAGCTGTTTTTT. The chain is built from TRBV4-2 and TRBJ2-2, with TRBD2 matching over 8 bases. Germline V gene sequence: CDR1 LGHNA, CDR2 YNFKEQ. The CDR3 loop spans 16 amino acids.

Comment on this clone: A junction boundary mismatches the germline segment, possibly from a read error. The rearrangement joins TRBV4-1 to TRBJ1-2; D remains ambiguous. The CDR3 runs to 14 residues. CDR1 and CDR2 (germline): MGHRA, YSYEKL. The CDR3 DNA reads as TGCGCCAGCAGCCAAGTAAACAGTATCTATGGCTGCACCTTC. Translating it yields CASSQVNSIYGCTF.

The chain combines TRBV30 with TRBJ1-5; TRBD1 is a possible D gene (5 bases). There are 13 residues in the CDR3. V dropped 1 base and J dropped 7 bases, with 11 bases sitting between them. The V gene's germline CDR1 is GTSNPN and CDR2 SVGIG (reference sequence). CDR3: CAWSGEGAQPQHF. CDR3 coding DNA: TGTGCCTGGAGTGGAGAAGGGGCCCAGCCCCAGCATTTT.

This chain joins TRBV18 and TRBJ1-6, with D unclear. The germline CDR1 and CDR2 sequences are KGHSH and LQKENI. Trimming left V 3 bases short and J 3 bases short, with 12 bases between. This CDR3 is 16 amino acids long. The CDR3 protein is CASSPPGNNYNSPLHF. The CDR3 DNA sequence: TGTGCCAGCTCACCGCCAGGCAACAACTATAATTCACCCCTCCACTTT.

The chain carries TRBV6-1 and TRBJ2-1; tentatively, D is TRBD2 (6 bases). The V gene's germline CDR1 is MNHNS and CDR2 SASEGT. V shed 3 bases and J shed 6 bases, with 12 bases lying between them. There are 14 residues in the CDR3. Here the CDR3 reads CASSDRGGFNEQFF. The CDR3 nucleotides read TGTGCCAGCAGTGACCGGGGAGGATTCAATGAGCAGTTCTTC.